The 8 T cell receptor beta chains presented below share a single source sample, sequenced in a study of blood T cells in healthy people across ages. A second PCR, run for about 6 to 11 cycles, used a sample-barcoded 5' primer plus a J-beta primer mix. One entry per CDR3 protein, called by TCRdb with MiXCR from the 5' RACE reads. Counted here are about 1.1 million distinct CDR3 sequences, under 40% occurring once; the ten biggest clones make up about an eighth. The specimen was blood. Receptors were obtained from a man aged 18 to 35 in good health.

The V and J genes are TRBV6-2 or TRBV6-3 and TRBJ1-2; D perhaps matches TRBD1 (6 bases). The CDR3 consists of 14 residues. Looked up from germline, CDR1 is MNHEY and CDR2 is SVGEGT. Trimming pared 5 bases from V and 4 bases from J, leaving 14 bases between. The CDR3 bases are TGTGCCAGCAGTGAACAGGGCCCAAGCTATGGCTACACCTTC. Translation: CASSEQGPSYGYTF.

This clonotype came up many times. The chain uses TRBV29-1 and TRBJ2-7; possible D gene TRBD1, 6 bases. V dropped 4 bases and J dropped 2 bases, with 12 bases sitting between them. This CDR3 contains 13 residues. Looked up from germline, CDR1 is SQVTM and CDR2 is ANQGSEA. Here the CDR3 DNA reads TGCAGCGTTGGGACAGTAGGGGCCTACGAGCAGTACTTC. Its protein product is CSVGTVGAYEQYF.

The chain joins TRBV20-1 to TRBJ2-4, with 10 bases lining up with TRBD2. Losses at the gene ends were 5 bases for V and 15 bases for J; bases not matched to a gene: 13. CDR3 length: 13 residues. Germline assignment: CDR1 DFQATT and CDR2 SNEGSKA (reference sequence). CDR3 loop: CSAAGLAVETRYF. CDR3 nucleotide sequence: TGCAGTGCTGCCGGACTAGCGGTAGAGACCCGGTACTTC.

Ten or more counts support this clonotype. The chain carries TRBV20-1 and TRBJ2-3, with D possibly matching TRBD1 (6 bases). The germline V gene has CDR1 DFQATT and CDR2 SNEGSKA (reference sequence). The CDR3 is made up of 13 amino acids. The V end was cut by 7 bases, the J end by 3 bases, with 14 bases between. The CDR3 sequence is CSGRDTRTDTQYF. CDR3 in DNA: TGCAGTGGCCGGGACACTAGAACAGATACGCAGTATTTT.

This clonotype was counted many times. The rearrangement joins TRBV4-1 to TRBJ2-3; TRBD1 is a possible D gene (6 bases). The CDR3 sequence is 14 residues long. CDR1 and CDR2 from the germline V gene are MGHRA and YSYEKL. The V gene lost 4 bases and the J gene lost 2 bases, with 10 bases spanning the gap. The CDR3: CASSRQVLTDTQYF. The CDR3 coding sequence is TGCGCCAGCAGCCGACAGGTGCTCACAGATACGCAGTATTTT.

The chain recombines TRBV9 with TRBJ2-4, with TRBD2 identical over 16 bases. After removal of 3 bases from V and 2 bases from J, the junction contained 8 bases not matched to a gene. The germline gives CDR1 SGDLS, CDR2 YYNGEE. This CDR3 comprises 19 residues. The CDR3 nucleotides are TGTGCCAGCAGCGCCGAGGGACTAGCGGGGGGGCCATCCAAAAACATTCAGTACTTC. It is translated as CASSAEGLAGGPSKNIQYF.

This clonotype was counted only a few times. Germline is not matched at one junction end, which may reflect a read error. The CDR3 reads CASSLTSGGLKTEAFF. The DNA of the CDR3 is TGTGCCAGCAGTTTAACGTCTGGGGGGCTGAAAACTGAAGCTTTCTTT. The chain uses TRBV27 and TRBJ1-1; D is possibly TRBD1 (6 bases). This CDR3 comprises 16 residues. Germline V gives CDR1 MNHEY, CDR2 SMNVEV (reference sequence).

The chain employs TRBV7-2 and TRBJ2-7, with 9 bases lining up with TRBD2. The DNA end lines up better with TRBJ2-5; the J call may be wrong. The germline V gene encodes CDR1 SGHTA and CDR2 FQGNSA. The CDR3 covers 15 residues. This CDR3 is CASSLTLAGWETQYF. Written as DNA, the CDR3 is TGTGCCAGCAGCTTAACGCTAGCGGGGTGGGAGACCCAGTACTTC.